The T cell receptor (beta chain) described here comes from a study of blood T cells in healthy people across ages. General study findings and limits: Across samples, TCR beta diversity tracked strongly with naive T cell percentage.

The CDR3 loop spans 15 amino acids. CDR1 and CDR2 (germline): SGDLS, YYNGEE. V lost 0 bases and J lost 0, with 8 bases in between. Note on this clonotype: The antigen is unknown.

It was with a sample-barcoded 5' primer and a J-beta primer mix that a second PCR of roughly 7 to 12 cycles was run. TCRdb recomputed calls from the 5' RACE reads with MiXCR, one row per CDR3 protein. Of 1.8 million or so distinct CDR3 sequences in the sample, 30% to 40% are singletons; the top ten hold more than 20%. This receptor was identified in a human donor in good health. Specimen: blood. The rearrangement links TRBV9 to TRBJ2-3; either TRBD1 or TRBD2 may supply D (5 bases each). The CDR3 region is CASSVDGDSTDTQYF. The CDR3 nucleotides are TGTGCCAGCAGCGTAGACGGGGACAGCACAGATACGCAGTATTTT. The whole variable domain, remainder taken from reference TRBV9 and TRBJ2-3, is DSGVTQTPKHLITATGQRVTLRCSPRSGDLSVYWYQQSLDQGLQFLIQYYNGEERAKGNILERFSAQQFPDLHSELNLSSLELGDSALYFCASSVDGDSTDTQYFGPGTRLTVL.